Each of the 19 T cell receptor beta chains below was sequenced from the same sample in a study of T cell clones after liver transplantation (dated by TCRdb to the late 2010s). Library method: the immunoSEQ multiplex PCR assay. TCRdb took this table from immuneACCESS and kept in-frame rearrangements with V and J called. Such tables lack part of the clones; where checked against another copy, unresolved V genes explain under half of the gap, and the rest is unexplained. Within this sample are just over 60,000 clones, with about two thirds of them counted one time only. The top ten clonotypes cover over 12% of the sample. The time point label here, explained by the study, means: pre-transplant. This specimen was CD4+ T cells from blood, taken before liver transplant. The receptors originated from a human donor who received a liver transplant.

The J gene is TRBJ2-3, the V gene TRBV28, with D possibly TRBD2 on 5 matching bases. The CDR3 sequence is 15 residues long. Germline CDR1 MDHEN, CDR2 SYDVKM. Trimming stripped 6 bases from V and 1 base from J, with 14 bases between. CDR3 in amino acids: CASSPPVGGTDTQYF. The CDR3 region has the DNA TGTGCCAGCAGCCCGCCGGTCGGGGGCACAGATACGCAGTATTTT. Complete variable domain (other parts from reference TRBV28 and TRBJ2-3): DVKVTQSSRYLVKRTGEKVFLECVQDMDHENMFWYRQDPGLGLRLIYFSYDVKMKEKGDIPEGYSVSREKKERFSLILESASTNQTSMYLCASSPPVGGTDTQYFGPGTRLTVL.

The V and J genes are TRBV5-5 and TRBJ2-7, with D possibly TRBD2 on 5 matching bases. V dropped 4 bases and J dropped 4 bases, with 18 bases sitting between them. Germline-derived CDR1 and CDR2 are SGHKS and YYEKEE (reference sequence). The CDR3 extends over 15 amino acids. The CDR3: CASSPEMLRGYEQYF. CDR3 nucleotide sequence: TGTGCCAGCAGCCCGGAGATGTTACGGGGTTACGAGCAGTACTTC.

The V and J genes are TRBV6-1 and TRBJ1-5, with TRBD1 matching over 7 bases. The germline gives CDR1 MNHNS, CDR2 SASEGT. V trimming: 7 bases; J trimming: 4 bases; junction bases outside the gene matches: 1. This CDR3 has 12 residues. The CDR3 region has the DNA TGTGCCAGCAAGACAGGGAATCAGCCCCAGCATTTT. As protein: CASKTGNQPQHF.

The chain carries TRBV7-9 and TRBJ2-7, with 10 bases lining up with TRBD1. The CDR3 is made up of 15 amino acids. The V gene's germline CDR1 is SEHNR and CDR2 FQNEAQ (reference sequence). The V and J ends lost 5 bases and 10 bases, in that order; junction bases with no gene match: 14. DNA for the CDR3: TGTGCCAGCAGCAGGTGGGGTTGGACAGGGGGGATTCAGTACTTC. It yields the protein CASSRWGWTGGIQYF.

The rearrangement joins TRBV2 to TRBJ1-2; maybe TRBD1 (5 bases). This CDR3 comprises 13 residues. Trimming pared 6 bases from V and 1 base from J, leaving 9 bases between. Germline CDR1 SNHLY, CDR2 FYNNEI. CDR3 in DNA: TGTGCCAGCAGCCTTGGACATAACTATGGCTACACCTTC. This gives the protein CASSLGHNYGYTF.

This clone was seen a handful of times. This chain connects TRBV6-5 to TRBJ2-7, with D tentatively TRBD1 (5 bases). The V end lost 5 bases, the J end lost 2 bases, and 10 bases lay between the germline ends. CDR1 and CDR2 (germline): MNHEY, SVGAGI. The CDR3 is made up of 13 amino acids. CDR3 in DNA: TGTGCCAGCAGTGACAGACAGACCTACGAGCAGTACTTC. It codes for CASSDRQTYEQYF.

The CDR3 loop is CASSRWTSGDTDTQYF. The CDR3 DNA reads as TGTGCCAGCAGCCGCTGGACTAGCGGGGACACAGATACGCAGTATTTT. The chain joins TRBV11-3 to TRBJ2-3, with 12 nucleotides matching TRBD2. V lost 5 bases to trimming and J lost 2 bases; unmatched junction nucleotides: 5. CDR1 is SGHNT, CDR2 YENEEA, per germline. This CDR3 is built from 16 residues.

J is TRBJ2-2 and V is TRBV7-2, with D hard to call. Germline loops: CDR1 SGHTA, CDR2 FQGNSA. CDR3 length: 14 amino acids. Between the trimmed V and J ends, which lost 5 bases and 3 bases, there was a span of 10 bases. The CDR3 sequence: CASSTRRDTGELFF. DNA for the CDR3: TGTGCCAGCAGCACCCGCCGGGACACCGGGGAGCTGTTTTTT.

The rearrangement joins TRBV6-5 to TRBJ2-3; D gene uncertain. The CDR3 runs 14 residues. Per germline, CDR1 MNHEY and CDR2 SVGAGI. V dropped 4 bases and J dropped 2 bases, with 10 bases sitting between them. For the CDR3, the DNA is TGTGCCAGCAGTTTCGGCAGGAACACAGATACGCAGTATTTT. The encoded protein is CASSFGRNTDTQYF.

This clone was recorded only once. This chain joins TRBV28 and TRBJ2-2; possible D gene TRBD2, 7 bases. The CDR3 contains 16 residues. V dropped 4 bases and J dropped 1 base, with 13 bases sitting between them. CDR1 is MDHEN and CDR2 is SYDVKM in the germline V gene. The CDR3 region is CASSSWRGQNTGELFF. The CDR3 region has the DNA TGTGCCAGCAGTTCCTGGCGGGGGCAGAACACCGGGGAGCTGTTTTTT. Supplemented by reference TRBV28 and TRBJ2-2, the full variable domain reads DVKVTQSSRYLVKRTGEKVFLECVQDMDHENMFWYRQDPGLGLRLIYFSYDVKMKEKGDIPEGYSVSREKKERFSLILESASTNQTSMYLCASSSWRGQNTGELFFGEGSRLTVL.

The chain is built from TRBV30 and TRBJ2-7, with 8 bases matching TRBD1. The trim removed 2 bases at V and 6 bases at J, leaving 6 bases unmatched. The CDR3 is 13 amino acids. Germline assignment: CDR1 GTSNPN and CDR2 SVGIG (reference sequence). Written as DNA, the CDR3 is TGTGCCTGGAGTAACAGGGGGTTCAGCGAGCAGTACTTC. Encoded protein: CAWSNRGFSEQYF.

This clone was observed a few times. The rearrangement links TRBV7-9 to TRBJ1-5, with a tentative D call TRBD1 (6 bases). The V end lost 1 base, the J end lost 6 bases, and 16 bases lay between the germline ends. The V gene's germline CDR1 is SEHNR and CDR2 FQNEAQ (reference sequence). The CDR3 is made up of 16 amino acids. The CDR3 loop is CASSLGGRQRGQPQHF. The CDR3 nucleotides read TGTGCCAGCAGCTTAGGGGGGCGCCAGAGGGGTCAGCCCCAGCATTTT.

The rearrangement joins TRBV2 to TRBJ2-2; TRBD2 agrees at 12 bases. Trimming cost V 8 bases and J 8 bases; bases outside gene matches: 6. The CDR3 is 14 amino acids. Germline CDR1 SNHLY, CDR2 FYNNEI. Here the CDR3 DNA reads TGTGCCAGCGCCACTAGCGGGGGGTCTGGGGAGCTGTTTTTT. Its translation is CASATSGGSGELFF.

This clone was observed a few times. The chain employs TRBV11-2 and TRBJ2-2; maybe TRBD2 (5 bases). Trimming left V 1 base short and J 6 bases short, with 6 bases between. The length of the CDR3 is 13 residues. Germline loops: CDR1 SGHAT, CDR2 FQNNGV. The CDR3 here is CASSLALAGELFF. CDR3 sequence (DNA): TGTGCCAGCAGCTTAGCACTAGCCGGGGAGCTGTTTTTT.

This chain joins TRBV14 and TRBJ2-7; weak D call: TRBD1 (6 bases). Germline V gene data show CDR1 as SGHDN and CDR2 as FVKESK. V was pared by 4 bases and J by 3 bases, with 16 bases between. The CDR3 length is 15 residues. CDR3 in DNA: TGTGCCAGCAGCCCCCGACAGGCCCCCCGCTACGAGCAGTACTTC. Translation gives CASSPRQAPRYEQYF.

This chain joins TRBV6-4 and TRBJ2-3; 7 positions match TRBD1. The V and J ends lost 10 bases and 0 bases, in that order; junction bases with no gene match: 4. Germline assignment: CDR1 MRHNA and CDR2 SNTAGT. The CDR3 length is 13 residues. CDR3 nucleotides: TGTGCCACCGCGACAGGGAGCACAGATACGCAGTATTTT. Amino acids: CATATGSTDTQYF.

This chain joins TRBV7-3 and TRBJ2-1; TRBD2 matches at 8 bases. J lost 15 bases, V lost 4 bases, and 8 bases had no gene match. The CDR3 totals 12 residues. CDR1 SGHTA and CDR2 FQGTGA come from the germline V gene. CDR3 region: CASSSLGGGWFF. The CDR3 DNA follows: TGTGCCAGCAGCTCCCTCGGGGGGGGGTGGTTCTTC.

The rearrangement uses TRBV14 and TRBJ1-3; D unresolved. The length of the CDR3 is 15 residues. Deletions cut 2 bases from V and 2 bases from J, with 10 bases between. The germline CDR1 and CDR2 sequences are SGHDN and FVKESK. The CDR3 loop is CASSQKWQAGNTIYF. CDR3 in DNA: TGTGCCAGCAGCCAAAAGTGGCAGGCTGGAAACACCATATATTTT.

The rearrangement joins TRBV15 to TRBJ2-7, with D possibly TRBD2 on 6 matching bases. Trimming took off 3 bases at V and 0 bases at J, with 12 bases between the two ends. There are 15 residues in the CDR3. Germline-derived CDR1 and CDR2 are LNHNV and YYDKDF (reference sequence). The CDR3 protein is CATSSFGGLSYEQYF. CDR3 coding DNA: TGTGCCACCAGCAGCTTCGGGGGACTCTCCTACGAGCAGTACTTC.